This T cell receptor beta chain was identified in a study of PD-1 blockade in mismatch repair-deficient tumors. Study-level findings and limits: Rapid post-treatment expansion, then contraction, generally preceding radiologic response, marked tumor-resident clones.

Profiling relied on immunoSEQ multiplex PCR, and the TCRdb table lists in-frame clones only, not all of them. The table has roughly 32,000 clones, around 80% seen once. A few pembrolizumab responders had their TCRs sequenced. This clone was seen only a few times. Its antigen is not identified. This CDR3 is 16 amino acids long. The germline V and J ends were trimmed by 0 bases and 5 bases, with 14 bases remaining between them. The germline CDR1 and CDR2 sequences are MNHNS and SASEGT. This chain joins TRBV6-1 and TRBJ1-3; the D gene is possibly TRBD1 (5 bases). Sequencing used PBMCs, obtained around 6 weeks after starting pembrolizumab. The sequence derives from an adult with mismatch repair-deficient cancer. CDR3 DNA sequence: TGTGCCAGCAGTGAAGCGCCCGAAGGGGCAAGAAACACCATATATTTT. This sequence encodes CASSEAPEGARNTIYF.